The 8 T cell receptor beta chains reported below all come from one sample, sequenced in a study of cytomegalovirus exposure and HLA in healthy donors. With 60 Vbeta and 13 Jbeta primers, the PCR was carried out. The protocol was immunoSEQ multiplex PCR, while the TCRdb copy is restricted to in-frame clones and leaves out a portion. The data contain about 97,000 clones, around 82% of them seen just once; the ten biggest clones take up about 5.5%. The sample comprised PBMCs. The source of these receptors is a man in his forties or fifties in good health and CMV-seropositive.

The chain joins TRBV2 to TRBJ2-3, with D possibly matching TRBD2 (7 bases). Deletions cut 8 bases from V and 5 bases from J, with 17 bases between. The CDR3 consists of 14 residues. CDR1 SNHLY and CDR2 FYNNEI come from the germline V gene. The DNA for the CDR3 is TGTGCCAGCGGACGAGGGGGGGTTGAAGATACGCAGTATTTT. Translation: CASGRGGVEDTQYF.

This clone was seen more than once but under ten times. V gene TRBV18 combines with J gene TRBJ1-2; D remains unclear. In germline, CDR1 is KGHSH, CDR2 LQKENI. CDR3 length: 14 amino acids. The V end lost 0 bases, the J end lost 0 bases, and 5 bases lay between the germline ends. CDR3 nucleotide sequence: TGTGCCAGCTCACCACCCGACACTAACTATGGCTACACCTTC. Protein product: CASSPPDTNYGYTF.

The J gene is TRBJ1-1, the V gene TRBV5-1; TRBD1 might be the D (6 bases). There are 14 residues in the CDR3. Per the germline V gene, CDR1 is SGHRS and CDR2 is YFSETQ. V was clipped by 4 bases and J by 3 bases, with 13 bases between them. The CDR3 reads CASSETGRDTEAFF. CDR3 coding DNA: TGCGCCAGCAGCGAGACAGGTAGGGACACTGAAGCTTTCTTT.

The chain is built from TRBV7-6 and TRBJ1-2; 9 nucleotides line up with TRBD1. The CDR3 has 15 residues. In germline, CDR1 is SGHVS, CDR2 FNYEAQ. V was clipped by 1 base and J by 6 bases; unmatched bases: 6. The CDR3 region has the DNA TGTGCCAGCAGCTTAGACATACAGGGGGCCCATGGCTACACCTTC. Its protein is CASSLDIQGAHGYTF.

The CDR3 DNA is TGTGCCAGCAGCGGTGGCAGGGGGCTAGCTAACTATGGCTACACCTTC. It yields the protein CASSGGRGLANYGYTF. V is TRBV9 and J is TRBJ1-2; TRBD1 aligns across 8 bases. Germline V gives CDR1 SGDLS, CDR2 YYNGEE. The CDR3 spans 16 residues. V trimming: 3 bases; J trimming: 0 bases; junction bases outside the gene matches: 7.

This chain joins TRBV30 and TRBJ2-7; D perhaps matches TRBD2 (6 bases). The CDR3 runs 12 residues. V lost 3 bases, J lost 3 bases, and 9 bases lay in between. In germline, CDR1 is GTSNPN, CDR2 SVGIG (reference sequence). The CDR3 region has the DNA TGTGCCTGGAGCGGGACTCGCTACGAGCAGTACTTC. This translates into CAWSGTRYEQYF. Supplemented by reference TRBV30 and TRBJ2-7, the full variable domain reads SQTIHQWPATLVQPVGSPLSLECTVEGTSNPNLYWYRQAAGRGLQLLFYSVGIGQISSEVPQNLSASRPQDRQFILSSKKLLLSDSGFYLCAWSGTRYEQYFGPGTRLTVT.

DNA of the CDR3: TGTGCCAGCAGTGCCGACAGGGTCAATCAGCCCCAGCATTTT. It is translated as CASSADRVNQPQHF. The rearrangement uses TRBV6-1 and TRBJ1-5; 7 bases are a match to TRBD1. Germline V lookup: CDR1 MNHNS, CDR2 SASEGT. The CDR3 runs 14 residues. The V segment lost 4 bases and the J segment 3 bases; nucleotides outside the gene matches: 3.

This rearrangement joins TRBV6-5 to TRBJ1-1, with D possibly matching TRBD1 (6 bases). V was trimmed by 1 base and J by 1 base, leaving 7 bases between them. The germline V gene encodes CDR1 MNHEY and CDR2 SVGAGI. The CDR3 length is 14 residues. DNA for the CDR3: TGTGCCAGCAGTTACTACAGGGCGAACACTGAAGCTTTCTTT. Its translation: CASSYYRANTEAFF.